The TCR beta chain described here comes from a study of cytomegalovirus exposure and HLA in healthy donors (dated by TCRdb to the late 2010s). Regarding the complete study: A later analysis indicated that the 95 to 150 validation repertoires were generated on the platform also employed for the roughly 650 repertoires of the first cohort. The study was designed to test whether signatures of past pathogen exposure could be identified by cataloging public T cell receptors. Besides the first cohort of under 700 subjects, a separate validation cohort made up of 120 different subjects was used. High-throughput TCR immunosequencing, statistical association of individual TCRs with disease status, and machine learning were combined to predict cytomegalovirus infection status.

The donors belonged to the validation cohort of about 120 subjects, which was separate from the roughly 670-subject first cohort. Preparation of the library involved the immunoSEQ multiplex PCR assay. In the source study's methods: A statistical classification framework was built to diagnose cytomegalovirus status from the catalog of TCR beta chain sequences. TCRdb re-hosts the immuneACCESS table, in-frame sequences only. Its copies lack some clones; in the studies checked, an unresolved V gene accounts for under half of them, and the cause for the rest is not known. D and trimming come from the DNA, and the V and J calls and clone size come from that table. The sample yields 300,000 to 400,000 clones; roughly 90% were counted once. Together, the top ten hold about 0.8% of the sample. This clone appeared once. The clone's antigen remains unknown. One base away there is no much larger clone; base qualities are not given.

The full study reports these points: The classifier was reported to diagnose cytomegalovirus status with high specificity and sensitivity in both the original cohort and the validation cohort. A few of the identified cytomegalovirus-associated TCR beta chains were confirmed in vitro to be specific for cytomegalovirus antigens. Most TCR sequences were observed very rarely across donors, whereas some public TCRs were present in many individuals. The study listed 150 to 200 TCR beta chains as associated with cytomegalovirus. The validation cohort had no HLA typing available for a later analysis, so co-occurrence within that cohort was assessed over all 120 or so repertoires. The authors suggested that the approach could potentially be extended to other disease states and immunological phenotypes. Subsequent analysis determined that TCRs grouped into clusters in the first cohort also showed a tendency toward co-occurrence across the roughly 120 validation repertoires, and about 93% of cluster scores exceeded 0.

The clonotype originates from a young woman in good health and CMV-seronegative. The material sequenced was PBMCs.

The DNA sequence is as follows: TGTGCCAGCAGTTTATCGTCCCGGGGGAGTAGCGAGCAGTACTTC. Its protein is CASSLSSRGSSEQYF. The rearrangement combines TRBV28 with TRBJ2-7; 6 matching bases give a weak D call of TRBD2. Via the germline V gene, CDR1 is MDHEN and CDR2 SYDVKM. V and J lose 1 base and 6 bases, and a span of 16 bases separates them. The CDR3, cysteine through phenylalanine, is 15 amino acids long. Only the CDR3 portion is preserved as DNA: 45 bases, with reading frame beginning at the first base. Where the CDR3 stops, the reference TRBV28 and TRBJ2-7 genes take over; the full variable domain is DVKVTQSSRYLVKRTGEKVFLECVQDMDHENMFWYRQDPGLGLRLIYFSYDVKMKEKGDIPEGYSVSREKKERFSLILESASTNQTSMYLCASSLSSRGSSEQYFGPGTRLTVT.